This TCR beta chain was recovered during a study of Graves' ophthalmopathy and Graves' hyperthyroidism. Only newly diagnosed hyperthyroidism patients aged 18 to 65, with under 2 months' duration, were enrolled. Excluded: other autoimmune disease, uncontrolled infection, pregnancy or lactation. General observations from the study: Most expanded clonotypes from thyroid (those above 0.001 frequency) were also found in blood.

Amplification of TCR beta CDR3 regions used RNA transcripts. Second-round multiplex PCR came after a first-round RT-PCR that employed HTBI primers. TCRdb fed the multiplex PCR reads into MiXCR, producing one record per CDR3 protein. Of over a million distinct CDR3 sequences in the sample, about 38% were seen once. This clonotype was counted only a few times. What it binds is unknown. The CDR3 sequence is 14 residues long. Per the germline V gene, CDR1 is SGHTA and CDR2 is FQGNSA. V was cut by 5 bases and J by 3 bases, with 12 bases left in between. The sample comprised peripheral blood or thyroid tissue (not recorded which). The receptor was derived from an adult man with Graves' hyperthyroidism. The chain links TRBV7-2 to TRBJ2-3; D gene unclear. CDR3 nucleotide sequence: TGTGCCAGCAGCCCGACCCTGGGGACAGATACGCAGTATTTT. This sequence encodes CASSPTLGTDTQYF.